A selection of T cell receptor beta chains follows, all from one sample in a study of blood T cells in healthy people across ages. TCRdb redid the calling of the 5' RACE reads with MiXCR, one entry per CDR3 protein. The repertoire holds 850,000 to 1,100,000 distinct CDR3 sequences, with approximately 38% as singletons. Specimen: blood. The receptors come from a man aged 18 to 30 in good health. CDR3s include the opening cysteine and the closing phenylalanine or tryptophan. The D gene is left open where the match is weak. The listing skips clone size in some rows; elsewhere it reads once, few, many or a size class.

CAGTGGRNEDTQYF	TGTGCCGGAACCGGGGGCCGTAATGAGGATACGCAGTATTTT	TRBV2	TRBJ2-3	-	-
CSATDRQVREKLFF	TGCAGTGCAACTGACAGGCAGGTTCGAGAAAAACTGTTTTTT	TRBV20-1	TRBJ1-4	-	-
CSAPENRDNTDTQYF	TGCAGTGCGCCGGAAAACAGGGACAACACAGATACGCAGTATTTT	TRBV20-1	TRBJ2-3	-	-
CASSPSGGTMNTEAFF	TGTGCCAGCAGCCCCTCAGGGGGGACTATGAACACTGAAGCTTTCTTT	TRBV7-9	TRBJ1-1	-	TRBD1
CASSDTGVTTREKLFF	TGCGCCAGCAGCGATACAGGGGTTACTACGAGAGAAAAACTGTTTTTT	TRBV5-1	TRBJ1-4	-	TRBD1
CASSPNDRRQETQYF	TGCGCCAGCAGCCCTAATGACAGGAGACAAGAGACCCAGTACTTC	TRBV5-1	TRBJ2-5	few	-
CASSLRQDLYGYTF	TGTGCCAGCAGTTTACGGCAGGATCTCTATGGCTACACCTTC	TRBV12-3/TRBV12-4	TRBJ1-2	many	-
CASSRDGYQPQHF	TGTGCCAGCAGTCGGGACGGATATCAGCCCCAGCATTTT	TRBV27	TRBJ1-5	-	-
CASIRLRGRETEAFF	TGTGCCAGCATCAGACTTAGAGGGAGGGAGACTGAAGCTTTCTTT	TRBV27	TRBJ1-1	-	-
CSVRAKVGYNEQYF	TGCAGCGTTAGGGCAAAGGTAGGCTACAATGAGCAGTACTTC	TRBV29-1	TRBJ2-7	-	-
CASSLRAPADYEQYF	TGTGCCAGCAGTTTACGGGCTCCCGCAGACTACGAGCAGTACTTC	TRBV12-3/TRBV12-4	TRBJ2-7	-	-
CASSYGLAGDSEQYF	TGTGCCAGCAGTTACGGACTAGCGGGGGATAGTGAGCAGTACTTC	TRBV6-6	TRBJ2-5	-	TRBD2
CASSRTGVNTGELFF	TGTGCCAGCAGTAGAACAGGAGTCAACACCGGGGAGCTGTTTTTT	TRBV25-1	TRBJ2-2	-	-
CASSVVNRGSLNEQYF	TGTGCCAGCAGCGTAGTGAACAGGGGGAGCCTTAATGAGCAGTACTTC	TRBV9	TRBJ2-5	-	TRBD1
CAWSKDRGFSYEQFF	TGTGCCTGGAGCAAGGACAGGGGGTTTTCCTACGAGCAGTTCTTC	TRBV30	TRBJ2-1	-	TRBD1
CSAAGGVLNYGYTF	TGCAGTGCCGCCGGGGGGGTTCTCAACTATGGCTACACCTTC	TRBV20-1	TRBJ1-2	-	-
CAISIQGGSYGYTF	TGTGCCATCAGTATCCAGGGAGGGAGCTATGGCTACACCTTC	TRBV10-3	TRBJ1-2	few	-